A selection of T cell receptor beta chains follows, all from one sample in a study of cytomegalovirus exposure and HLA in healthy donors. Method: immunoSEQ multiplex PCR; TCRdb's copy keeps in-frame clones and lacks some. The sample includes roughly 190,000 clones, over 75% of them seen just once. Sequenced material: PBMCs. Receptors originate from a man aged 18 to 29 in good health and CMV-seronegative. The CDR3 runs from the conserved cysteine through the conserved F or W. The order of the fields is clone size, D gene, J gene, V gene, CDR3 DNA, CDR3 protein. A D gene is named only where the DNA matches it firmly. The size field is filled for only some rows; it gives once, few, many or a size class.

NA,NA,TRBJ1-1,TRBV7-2,TGTGCCAGCAGCTTAGAGTCTGTGTCAGGCACTGAAGCTTTCTTT,CASSLESVSGTEAFF
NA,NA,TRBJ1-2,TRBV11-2,TGTGCCAGCAGCTTAGGACAGACTTGGGTGAACTATGGCTACACCTTC,CASSLGQTWVNYGYTF
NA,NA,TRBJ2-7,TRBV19,TGTGCCAGTAAAAATTTCGGGAATACTGAGCAGTACTTC,CASKNFGNTEQYF
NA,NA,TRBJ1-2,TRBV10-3,TGTGCCATCAGTGCAGGTGAATATGGCTACACCTTC,CAISAGEYGYTF
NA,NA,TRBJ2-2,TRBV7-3,TGTGCCAGCAGCTTAGTTTCTAGCCCCACCGGGGAGCTGTTTTTT,CASSLVSSPTGELFF
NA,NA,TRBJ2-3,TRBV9,TGTGCCAGCAGCGTATCGGGAGTTAATACAGATACGCAGTATTTT,CASSVSGVNTDTQYF
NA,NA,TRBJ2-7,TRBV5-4,TGTGCCAGCAGCGATGGGCCCTTGGAGCAGTACTTC,CASSDGPLEQYF
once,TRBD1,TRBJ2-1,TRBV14,TGTGCCAGCAGCCGGAACAGGGGGGTTGTGTACAATGAGCAGTTCTTC,CASSRNRGVVYNEQFF
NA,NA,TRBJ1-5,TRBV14,TGTGCCAGCAGCCCAGGGGATCTATACGGCCATCAGCCCCAGCATTTT,CASSPGDLYGHQPQHF
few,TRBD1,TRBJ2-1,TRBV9,TGTGCCAGCAGCGTAGCTGGTGCGGGACAGGGGGCGAGTGGGAATGAGCAGTTCTTC,CASSVAGAGQGASGNEQFF
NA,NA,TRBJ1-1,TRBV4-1,TGCGCCAGCAGCCAAACGGGAAGGGCGGGGAGGAACACTGAAGCTTTCTTT,CASSQTGRAGRNTEAFF
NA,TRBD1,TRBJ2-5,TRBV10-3,TGTGCCACGCTCGACAGGGGGTTGCCCCAGTACTTC,CATLDRGLPQYF
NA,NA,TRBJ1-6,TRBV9,TGTGCCAGCAGCCCGACAGTGTACAATTCACCCCTCCACTTT,CASSPTVYNSPLHF
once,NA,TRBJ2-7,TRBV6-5,TGTGCCAGCAGTTTAGGCACTAGCTTAGAAGAGCAGTACTTC,CASSLGTSLEEQYF
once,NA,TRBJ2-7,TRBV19,TGTGCCAGTAGTCTGATCGGGGGCTACGAGCAGTACTTC,CASSLIGGYEQYF
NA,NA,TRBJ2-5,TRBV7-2,TGTGCCAGCAGCTTACAAAGAGGAGAGACCCAGTACTTC,CASSLQRGETQYF
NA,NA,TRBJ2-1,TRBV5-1,TGCGCCAGCAGCCCGGGTTGGGGCGATGAGCAGTTCTTC,CASSPGWGDEQFF
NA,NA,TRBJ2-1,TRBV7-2,TGTGCCAGCAGGGCCCGGGACTGGGACAATGAGCAGTTCTTC,CASRARDWDNEQFF
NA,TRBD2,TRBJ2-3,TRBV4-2,TGTGCCAGCACCCAGGAGGTAACGGGAGGGCCCCTTAATCCGCAGTATTTT,CASTQEVTGGPLNPQYF
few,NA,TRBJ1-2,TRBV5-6,TGTGCCAGCAACGAGATGGCGAGACTTAACTATGGCTACACCTTC,CASNEMARLNYGYTF
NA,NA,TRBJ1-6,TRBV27,TGTGCCAGCAGTTTAATAGGGGGTAACAATTCACCCCTCCACTTT,CASSLIGGNNSPLHF
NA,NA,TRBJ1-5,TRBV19,TGTGCCAGTGGGGGCCTTGGCAATCAGCCCCAGCATTTT,CASGGLGNQPQHF
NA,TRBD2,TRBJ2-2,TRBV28,TGTGCCAGCAGTTTGGCGGGAGGGCCCACCGGGGAGCTGTTTTTT,CASSLAGGPTGELFF
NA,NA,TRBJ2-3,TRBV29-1,TGCAGCGTTGTGGCTGCAGATACGCAGTATTTT,CSVVAADTQYF
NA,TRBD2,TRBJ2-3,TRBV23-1,TGCGCCAGCAGTCAGGTTCTAGCGGGCACAGATACGCAGTATTTT,CASSQVLAGTDTQYF
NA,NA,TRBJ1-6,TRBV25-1,TGTGCCAATGGATTGAAGGGAGACAATTCACCCCTCCACTTT,CANGLKGDNSPLHF
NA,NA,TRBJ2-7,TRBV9,TGTGCCAGCAGCGTGTCACCGAGGGAAAGCTCCTACGAGCAGTACTTC,CASSVSPRESSYEQYF
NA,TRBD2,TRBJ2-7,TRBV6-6,TGTGCCAGCAGGCCACCGGGACTAGCGGGAACCGTGCAGTACTTC,CASRPPGLAGTVQYF
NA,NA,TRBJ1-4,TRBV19,TGTGCCAGTAGTGCTAGTCCACAGGGTGTAGCCTTATTGCGTGGAAAACTGTTTTTT,CASSASPQGVALLRGKLFF
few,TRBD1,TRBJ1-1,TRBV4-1,TGCGCCAGCAGACCGACAGGGAAGGTTGAAGCTTTCTTT,CASRPTGKVEAFF
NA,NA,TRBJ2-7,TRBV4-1,TGCGCCAGCAGCCAAGGTCCAGGGCGACGTTACTTC,CASSQGPGRRYF